The rows below give T cell receptor beta chains drawn from one sample of a study of cytomegalovirus exposure and HLA in healthy donors. Using immunoSEQ multiplex PCR, the repertoire was profiled, and TCRdb retains in-frame clones only, with some absent. The table includes approximately 85,000 clones, about 80% detected once. Sample: PBMCs. These receptors were obtained from a woman aged 45-65 years in good health and CMV-seropositive. Each CDR3 is given with its conserved first and last residue. The D gene is left open where the match is weak. The size entry is marked missing in some rows and otherwise reads once, few, many or a size class.

size: few; J: TRBJ1-4; V: TRBV2; D: TRBD1; DNA: TGTGCCAGCAGTGCCGAACAGGGGGCTGCTAATGAAAAACTGTTTTTT; CDR3: CASSAEQGAANEKLFF
size: -; J: TRBJ2-5; V: TRBV18; D: -; DNA: TGTGCCAGCTCACCTCGGGGTACTTTCGCTCAAGAGACCCAGTACTTC; CDR3: CASSPRGTFAQETQYF
size: -; J: TRBJ2-1; V: TRBV11-2; D: -; DNA: TGTGCCAGCAGCTTAGGTGGGGGGGCAAGCTCCTACAATGAGCAGTTCTTC; CDR3: CASSLGGGASSYNEQFF
size: -; J: TRBJ1-6; V: TRBV21-1; D: -; DNA: TGTGCCAGAGACAGGGGACCCCTCCACTTT; CDR3: CARDRGPLHF
size: -; J: TRBJ1-1; V: TRBV6-5; D: TRBD1; DNA: TGTGCCAGCAGTTTGACAGGGACGAACACTGAAGCTTTCTTT; CDR3: CASSLTGTNTEAFF
size: -; J: TRBJ2-3; V: TRBV10-3; D: TRBD2; DNA: TGTGCCATCAGTGTTCCTAGCGGTAGCACAGATACGCAGTATTTT; CDR3: CAISVPSGSTDTQYF
size: -; J: TRBJ1-2; V: TRBV7-6; D: -; DNA: TGTGCCAGCAGCTCCGAGGCTAACTATGGCTACACCTTC; CDR3: CASSSEANYGYTF
size: -; J: TRBJ1-2; V: TRBV5-1; D: -; DNA: TGCGCCAGCAGCTTGGGATTAGGACAGACTAACTATGGCTACACCTTC; CDR3: CASSLGLGQTNYGYTF
size: -; J: TRBJ2-3; V: TRBV2; D: -; DNA: TGTGCCAGCCACTGGAGATACACAGATACGCAGTATTTT; CDR3: CASHWRYTDTQYF
size: -; J: TRBJ2-3; V: TRBV7-7; D: TRBD1; DNA: TGTGCTAGCAGCTTAGCCGACAGGGGAGGTACGCAGTATTTT; CDR3: CASSLADRGGTQYF
size: few; J: TRBJ1-1; V: TRBV5-1; D: TRBD1; DNA: TGCGCCAGCAGCCGGGACAGGGGGAACACTGAAGCTTTCTTT; CDR3: CASSRDRGNTEAFF
size: -; J: TRBJ2-7; V: TRBV6-6; D: TRBD2; DNA: TGTGCCAGCAGTTACCCCCCCGGCGGGGGGGGGATTGAGCAGTACTTC; CDR3: CASSYPPGGGGIEQYF
size: -; J: TRBJ1-4; V: TRBV6-1; D: TRBD1; DNA: TGTGCCAGCAGTGAAGCTCGGGGCTGGGACAGCGTCGGACTTTTT; CDR3: CASSEARGWDSVGLF
size: few; J: TRBJ2-3; V: TRBV14; D: TRBD2; DNA: TGTGCCAGCAGCCGGGGGGGGTTCATTGGGGCAGATACGCAGTATTTT; CDR3: CASSRGGFIGADTQYF
size: once; J: TRBJ1-2; V: TRBV19; D: -; DNA: TGTGCCAGTAGTCAGGGGCTCTATGGCTACACCTTC; CDR3: CASSQGLYGYTF
size: -; J: TRBJ1-1; V: TRBV7-9; D: -; DNA: TGTGCCAGCAGCTCGGACAGCTTGAACACTGAAGCTTTCTTT; CDR3: CASSSDSLNTEAFF
size: -; J: TRBJ1-1; V: TRBV20-1; D: -; DNA: TGCAGTCCAGAGGGGAACACTGAAGCTTTCTTT; CDR3: CSPEGNTEAFF
size: -; J: TRBJ1-4; V: TRBV7-2; D: TRBD1; DNA: TGTGCCAGCAGCCTAAGACAGGGAACTAATGAAAAACTGTTTTTT; CDR3: CASSLRQGTNEKLFF
size: few; J: TRBJ1-2; V: TRBV6-5; D: -; DNA: TGTGCCAGCACGAACAGTCATGGCTACACCTTC; CDR3: CASTNSHGYTF
size: -; J: TRBJ1-1; V: TRBV19; D: -; DNA: TGTGCCTCTGAAGGGGGTTTCACTGAAGCTTTCTTT; CDR3: CASEGGFTEAFF
size: -; J: TRBJ2-3; V: TRBV5-1; D: -; DNA: TGCGCCAGCAGCTTGGCCGGGACTTCAGATACGCAGTATTTT; CDR3: CASSLAGTSDTQYF
size: -; J: TRBJ2-1; V: TRBV19; D: TRBD2; DNA: TGTGCCAGTAGGGCCACCATAGCGGGGGCCAGCTACAATGAGCAGTTCTTC; CDR3: CASRATIAGASYNEQFF
size: few; J: TRBJ1-5; V: TRBV11-2; D: -; DNA: TGTGCCAGCAGCTGGCAGTTCGGGCAGCCCCAGCATTTT; CDR3: CASSWQFGQPQHF
size: -; J: TRBJ2-5; V: TRBV18; D: TRBD1; DNA: TGTGCCAGCTCACCACAACAGGGGGGAGAGACCCAGTACTTC; CDR3: CASSPQQGGETQYF
size: -; J: TRBJ2-4; V: TRBV27; D: -; DNA: TGTGCCAGCACTCAATCGGTGGGGCTCCCCAAAAACATTCAGTACTTC; CDR3: CASTQSVGLPKNIQYF
size: few; J: TRBJ1-1; V: TRBV19; D: -; DNA: TGTGCCAGTAGTATAACAGCGAACACTGAAGCTTTCTTT; CDR3: CASSITANTEAFF
size: -; J: TRBJ2-3; V: TRBV5-6; D: TRBD1; DNA: TGTGCCAGCAGCTTTGGCCAGGGGGCGACAGATACGCAGTATTTT; CDR3: CASSFGQGATDTQYF
size: -; J: TRBJ2-1; V: TRBV27; D: -; DNA: TGTGCCAGCAGTGGCGGACAGTTGAATTCCTACAATGAGCAGTTCTTC; CDR3: CASSGGQLNSYNEQFF
size: -; J: TRBJ2-5; V: TRBV5-1; D: -; DNA: TGCGCCAGCAGCTTAACGGGTGCAAAAGAGACCCAGTACTTC; CDR3: CASSLTGAKETQYF
size: -; J: TRBJ2-5; V: TRBV30; D: TRBD1; DNA: TGTGCCTGGAAGGGGACAGTAGAGACCCAGTACTTC; CDR3: CAWKGTVETQYF
size: -; J: TRBJ1-4; V: TRBV5-5; D: TRBD1; DNA: TGTGCCAGCAGCGCTACAGGGGGCGTTTGGGAAAAACTGTTTTTT; CDR3: CASSATGGVWEKLFF
size: -; J: TRBJ2-2; V: TRBV10-1; D: -; DNA: TGCGCCAGCGGGGCCGACAGTTACACCGGGGAGCTGTTTTTT; CDR3: CASGADSYTGELFF
size: -; J: TRBJ2-3; V: TRBV9; D: -; DNA: TGTGCCAGCAGCGTTGCGGGATACACAGATACGCAGTATTTT; CDR3: CASSVAGYTDTQYF
size: -; J: TRBJ2-7; V: TRBV19; D: -; DNA: TGTGCCAGTAGTATTAAGGGGCATGCCGCCTACGAGCAGTACTTC; CDR3: CASSIKGHAAYEQYF
size: -; J: TRBJ2-5; V: TRBV7-8; D: TRBD2; DNA: TGTGCCAGCAGCTTAGTGGGACTAGCAGAAGAGACCCAGTACTTC; CDR3: CASSLVGLAEETQYF
size: -; J: TRBJ2-5; V: TRBV30; D: TRBD2; DNA: TGTGCCTGGAGTTTACGCGGGGGGGAGGCCCAGTACTTC; CDR3: CAWSLRGGEAQYF
size: -; J: TRBJ2-1; V: TRBV5-4; D: TRBD1; DNA: TGTGCCAGCAGCTTGGGGGGACAGGGAGGATGGAATGAGCAGTTCTTC; CDR3: CASSLGGQGGWNEQFF
size: -; J: TRBJ1-2; V: TRBV9; D: TRBD1; DNA: TGTGCCAGCAGCCCAAAACAGGGGGTCTACAACTATGGCTACACCTTC; CDR3: CASSPKQGVYNYGYTF
size: -; J: TRBJ1-6; V: TRBV11-1; D: -; DNA: TGTGCCAGCAGCCATCCCATGGCAGGGAACCCCCTCCACTTT; CDR3: CASSHPMAGNPLHF
size: -; J: TRBJ2-2; V: TRBV7-3; D: TRBD1; DNA: TGTGCCAGCAGGAACGGACAGGGTCCATCCACCGGGGAGCTGTTTTTT; CDR3: CASRNGQGPSTGELFF
size: -; J: TRBJ1-1; V: TRBV19; D: -; DNA: TGTGCCAGTAGTCTGTCCGGGGGCACTGAAGCTTTCTTT; CDR3: CASSLSGGTEAFF
size: -; J: TRBJ2-3; V: TRBV7-9; D: TRBD2; DNA: TGTGCCAGCAGCCCCCCAGGACTAGCGGACAGAGTCGATACGCAGTATTTT; CDR3: CASSPPGLADRVDTQYF
size: -; J: TRBJ2-3; V: TRBV5-5; D: -; DNA: TGTGCCAGCAGCTTGGACTACACAGATACGCAGTATTTT; CDR3: CASSLDYTDTQYF
size: -; J: TRBJ1-1; V: TRBV15; D: TRBD1; DNA: TGTGCCACCGGACAGGCCCTGGAAACTGAAGCTTTCTTT; CDR3: CATGQALETEAFF
size: -; J: TRBJ1-2; V: TRBV6-5; D: -; DNA: TGTGCCAGCAGTTACTCTGCAGGGCGTCGTGGCTACACCTTC; CDR3: CASSYSAGRRGYTF
size: -; J: TRBJ2-1; V: TRBV7-9; D: TRBD2; DNA: TGTGCCAGCAGCTTGACTAGCGGGAGCAATGAGCAGTTCTTC; CDR3: CASSLTSGSNEQFF
size: few; J: TRBJ1-4; V: TRBV2; D: -; DNA: TGTGCCAGCAGTGTCCACAGGGAGAATGAAAAACTGTTTTTT; CDR3: CASSVHRENEKLFF
size: once; J: TRBJ2-5; V: TRBV2; D: TRBD2; DNA: TGTGCCAGCAGTGCGGGGAGGGGCGGAGAGACCCAGTACTTC; CDR3: CASSAGRGGETQYF
size: few; J: TRBJ1-1; V: TRBV11-1; D: TRBD1; DNA: TGTGCCAGCAGCCCCGGGACAGGGAACACTGAAGCTTTCTTT; CDR3: CASSPGTGNTEAFF
size: -; J: TRBJ1-5; V: TRBV6-1; D: TRBD1; DNA: TGTGCCAGCACGAGACAGGGGGTCAATCAGCCCCAGCATTTT; CDR3: CASTRQGVNQPQHF
size: -; J: TRBJ1-4; V: TRBV30; D: TRBD1; DNA: TGTGCCTGGAGTGTGAAGGGGGCGCATATTGAAAAACTGTTTTTT; CDR3: CAWSVKGAHIEKLFF
size: -; J: TRBJ2-2; V: TRBV27; D: TRBD2; DNA: TGTGCCAGCAGTTTATACGCTAGCGGTAACACCGGGGAGCTGTTTTTT; CDR3: CASSLYASGNTGELFF
size: -; J: TRBJ2-7; V: TRBV11-2; D: -; DNA: TGTGCCAGCAGCTTAGGTGGAGGGGGCGAAGGGCAGTACTTC; CDR3: CASSLGGGGEGQYF
size: -; J: TRBJ2-5; V: TRBV4-1; D: -; DNA: TGCGCCAGCAGCCTCAGCCAAGAGACCCAGTACTTC; CDR3: CASSLSQETQYF
size: -; J: TRBJ1-2; V: TRBV29-1; D: -; DNA: TGCAGCGTTCTCCGGAGCTATGGCTACACCTTC; CDR3: CSVLRSYGYTF
size: -; J: TRBJ2-7; V: TRBV7-9; D: TRBD1; DNA: TGTGCCAGCAGCGCAACCGGGACAGGGAAGGCCTACGAGCAGTACTTC; CDR3: CASSATGTGKAYEQYF
size: -; J: TRBJ1-5; V: TRBV18; D: -; DNA: TGTGCCAGCTCTGAAGCCGGGCCAGCGGTTTTGCCCCAGCATTTT; CDR3: CASSEAGPAVLPQHF